Below, 32 T cell receptor beta chains from the same sample are listed, as sequenced in a study of blood T cell repertoires in COVID-19. Here immunoSEQ multiplex PCR was the method, and the copy in TCRdb shows in-frame clones only, minus some. The sample carries roughly 150,000 clones, more than 75% recorded once. Input material: peripheral blood. The receptors stem from a man in his forties or fifties who had recovered from COVID-19.

CDR3 nucleotides: TGTGCCAGCAGTTTCCGACAGAAAACCGGGGAGCTGTTTTTT. Encoded protein: CASSFRQKTGELFF. This chain joins TRBV6-5 and TRBJ2-2; a weak D match, TRBD1 (5 bases). The CDR3 has 14 residues. V lost 4 bases and J lost 5, with 11 bases in between. CDR1 is MNHEY, CDR2 SVGAGI, per germline.

V usage is TRBV10-3 and J usage is TRBJ2-7; 7 bases map to TRBD1. CDR3 length: 12 residues. Trimming removed 6 bases from V and 10 bases from J; junction bases left unmatched: 9. The V gene's germline CDR1 is ENHRY and CDR2 SYGVKD. CDR3 nucleotides: TGTGCCATCAGAGAACAGGGGCTGGAACAGTACTTC. Amino acids: CAIREQGLEQYF.

The CDR3 here is CASSESQDNSPLHF. The CDR3 region has the DNA TGTGCCAGCAGTGAGTCACAGGATAATTCACCCCTCCACTTT. The V gene is TRBV2, the J gene TRBJ1-6; possible D gene TRBD1, 5 bases. The germline V and J ends were trimmed by 3 bases and 5 bases, with 8 bases remaining between them. Germline CDR1 reads SNHLY; CDR2 reads FYNNEI. The CDR3 loop spans 14 amino acids.

The rearrangement joins TRBV6-5 to TRBJ1-4, with 7 bases identical to TRBD1. The germline gives CDR1 MNHEY, CDR2 SVGAGI. The V segment lost 6 bases and the J segment 3 bases; nucleotides outside the gene matches: 4. The CDR3 is 14 residues long. CDR3 sequence: CASRRQGSNEKLFF. The CDR3, as DNA: TGTGCCAGCAGGAGACAGGGATCTAATGAAAAACTGTTTTTT.

The chain recombines TRBV24-1 with TRBJ1-2; D is possibly TRBD1 (6 bases). The CDR3 contains 13 residues. Germline V gene data show CDR1 as KGHDR and CDR2 as SFDVKD. V lost 8 bases, J lost 3 bases, and 12 bases lay in between. CDR3 region: CATMNAGDYGYTF. In nucleotides, the CDR3 is TGTGCCACCATGAATGCAGGGGACTATGGCTACACCTTC.

Concerning this clone: A junction boundary mismatches the germline segment, possibly from a read error. The chain joins TRBV6-5 to TRBJ1-5; the match to TRBD1 covers 8 bases. The CDR3 totals 16 residues. Per the germline V gene, CDR1 is MNHEY and CDR2 is SVGAGI. In nucleotides, the CDR3 is TGTGCCAGCACTTACCACAGGGGGGGATCCAATCAGCCCCAGCATTTT. The encoded protein is CASTYHRGGSNQPQHF.

This clone was seen once. The V and J genes are TRBV19 and TRBJ2-3, with 7 bases matching TRBD1. From germline, CDR1 is LNHDA and CDR2 SQIVND (reference sequence). The CDR3 extends over 14 amino acids. The CDR3 is CAANRGQNTDTQYF. The CDR3, as DNA: TGTGCAGCAAACAGGGGCCAAAACACAGATACGCAGTATTTT.

The CDR3 loop is CASSGYRGLNEKLFF. The DNA for the CDR3 is TGTGCCAGTAGTGGTTACAGGGGCCTTAATGAAAAACTGTTTTTT. The V and J genes are TRBV19 and TRBJ1-4; TRBD1 agrees at 7 bases. The CDR3 sequence is 15 residues long. J was trimmed by 4 bases and V by 5 bases; bases with no gene match: 7. Germline V lookup: CDR1 LNHDA, CDR2 SQIVND (reference sequence).

The V and J genes are TRBV4-3 and TRBJ2-4; D ambiguous. CDR1 and CDR2 from the germline V gene are LGHNA and YSLEER. V lost 0 bases and J 9 bases, leaving 12 bases between the germline ends. This CDR3 region has 14 residues. The CDR3 sequence is CASSQEVSLSIQYF. CDR3 sequence (DNA): TGCGCCAGCAGCCAAGAAGTGTCGCTCAGCATTCAGTACTTC.

V gene TRBV29-1 combines with J gene TRBJ1-1; a possible D gene is TRBD1 (5 bases). The CDR3 consists of 13 residues. Deletions cut 8 bases from V and 3 bases from J, with 16 bases between. Germline assignment: CDR1 SQVTM and CDR2 ANQGSEA. Here the CDR3 reads CSTGTPPDTEAFF. The CDR3 DNA reads TGCAGCACCGGGACTCCTCCGGACACTGAAGCTTTCTTT.

V usage is TRBV5-8 and J usage is TRBJ2-7; D is possibly TRBD1 (6 bases). V gave up 3 bases and J gave up 7 bases, with 20 bases separating them. Germline-derived CDR1 and CDR2 are SGHTS and YDEGEE. The CDR3 length is 15 residues. DNA for the CDR3: TGTGCCAGCAGCTGGGCTCTTACAGGGTCGGGGGAGCAGTACTTC. It translates to CASSWALTGSGEQYF.

The rearrangement uses TRBV18 and TRBJ1-4; 7 bases map to TRBD1. This CDR3 has 17 residues. The ends lost 4 bases at V and 5 bases at J; junction bases unmatched: 13. Germline loops: CDR1 KGHSH, CDR2 LQKENI. The CDR3 region has the DNA TGTGCCAGCTCACGGGACAGAGAATCTTGGGGGAATGAAAAACTGTTTTTT. It translates to CASSRDRESWGNEKLFF.

The chain combines TRBV6-6 with TRBJ2-7, with a tentative D call TRBD2 (6 bases). This CDR3 comprises 14 residues. The germline V and J ends were trimmed by 1 base and 6 bases, with 13 bases remaining between them. CDR1 and CDR2 from the germline V gene are MNHNY and SVGAGI (reference sequence). As DNA, the CDR3 is TGTGCCAGCAGTTACTACCCTAGCGACGCCGAGCAGTACTTC. It yields the protein CASSYYPSDAEQYF.

The chain has TRBV6-4 and TRBJ2-3; a weak D match, TRBD2 (6 bases). CDR3 length: 15 residues. V was shortened by 6 bases and J by 4 bases, with 17 bases between the two germline ends. Germline CDR1 MRHNA, CDR2 SNTAGT. CDR3 sequence (DNA): TGTGCCAGCAGGACCAGTGGGGGAGGCGCAGATACGCAGTATTTT. Amino acid sequence: CASRTSGGGADTQYF.

The rearrangement uses TRBV9 and TRBJ1-6; D is undetermined. The germline V gene has CDR1 SGDLS and CDR2 YYNGEE. The CDR3 length is 19 residues. Between the trimmed V and J ends, which lost 0 bases and 0 bases, there was a span of 16 bases. As DNA, the CDR3 is TGTGCCAGCAGCGTAGTTCCTGGCGGATCGAGCTCCTATAATTCACCCCTCCACTTT. This encodes CASSVVPGGSSSYNSPLHF.

The rearrangement joins TRBV28 to TRBJ1-6, with 9 bases identical to TRBD1. Germline V CDR1 and CDR2: MDHEN, SYDVKM. V was clipped by 3 bases and J by 11 bases; unmatched bases: 14. CDR3 length: 17 amino acids. The CDR3 sequence: CASSFRRSGQGIAPLHF. The CDR3 coding sequence is TGTGCCAGCAGTTTTAGGAGAAGTGGACAGGGGATCGCACCCCTCCACTTT.

This chain uses TRBV2 with TRBJ2-3; D is uncertain. The V end lost 5 bases, the J end lost 2 bases, and 8 bases lay between the germline ends. The length of the CDR3 is 13 residues. Germline V gene lookup returns CDR1 SNHLY and CDR2 FYNNEI. This chain's CDR3 is CASSYAITDTQYF. In DNA form, the CDR3 reads TGTGCCAGCAGTTACGCGATCACAGATACGCAGTATTTT.

The V gene is TRBV6-1, the J gene TRBJ1-5; D uncertain. This CDR3 is 13 amino acids long. Trimming took off 2 bases at V and 6 bases at J, with 8 bases between the two ends. Germline-derived CDR1 and CDR2 are MNHNS and SASEGT. The CDR3 DNA reads TGTGCCAGCAGTGAATTAAGCGGTCAGCCCCAGCATTTT. Encoded protein: CASSELSGQPQHF.

The chain uses TRBV13 and TRBJ2-5; TRBD1 aligns across 12 bases. This CDR3 contains 18 residues. The V and J ends lost 5 bases and 4 bases, in that order; junction bases with no gene match: 14. Germline V gene sequence: CDR1 PRHDT, CDR2 FYEKMQ (reference sequence). CDR3 sequence reads: CASSPLGTGGSPGETQYF. The CDR3 nucleotides read TGTGCCAGCAGCCCCCTTGGGACAGGGGGCTCACCGGGAGAGACCCAGTACTTC.

J is TRBJ1-5 and V is TRBV19, with 7 bases fitting TRBD1. CDR1 is LNHDA, CDR2 SQIVND, per germline (reference sequence). The CDR3 has 15 residues. V trimming: 6 bases; J trimming: 5 bases; junction bases outside the gene matches: 10. CDR3 nucleotide sequence: TGTGCCAGTAGATCCGGGACAGAAACGTATCAGCCCCAGCATTTT. Translating gives CASRSGTETYQPQHF.

V usage is TRBV27 and J usage is TRBJ1-5; 9 bases are shared with TRBD1. J was trimmed by 2 bases and V by 6 bases; bases with no gene match: 5. This CDR3 region has 15 residues. Germline V gene sequence: CDR1 MNHEY, CDR2 SMNVEV (reference sequence). The CDR3 sequence is CASRPTGGGNQPQHF. The CDR3 coding sequence is TGTGCCAGCAGACCTACAGGGGGCGGCAATCAGCCCCAGCATTTT.

The rearrangement uses TRBV12-2 and TRBJ1-5; the table names TRBD1, a call not compared with the DNA. TRBV12-2 corresponds to a pseudogene. This CDR3 contains 15 residues. CDR3 DNA sequence: TGTGCAAGTCGCTTAGCGTCGACAGGGGGTCAGCCCCAGCATTTT. Translating gives CASRLASTGGQPQHF.

The V call is TRBV7-2, the J call TRBJ1-2; weak D call: TRBD1 (5 bases). V lost 1 base, J lost 0 bases, and 18 bases lay in between. The CDR3 runs 18 residues. Germline assignment: CDR1 SGHTA and CDR2 FQGNSA. The CDR3 DNA reads TGTGCCAGCAGCTTAGAGTTTGGGAGGGGCCCGACTAACTATGGCTACACCTTC. Translating it yields CASSLEFGRGPTNYGYTF.

V is TRBV2 and J is TRBJ2-2; 8 bases agree with TRBD2. V was pared by 3 bases and J by 3 bases, with 3 bases of the junction left unmatched. This CDR3 spans 15 amino acids. Germline CDR1 reads SNHLY; CDR2 reads FYNNEI. The CDR3 reads CASSDGLADTGELFF. CDR3 coding DNA: TGTGCCAGCAGTGATGGACTAGCTGACACCGGGGAGCTGTTTTTT.

V gene TRBV9 combines with J gene TRBJ2-7; 8 positions match TRBD2. The CDR3 has 16 amino acids. In germline, CDR1 is SGDLS, CDR2 YYNGEE. The V segment lost 0 bases and the J segment 2 bases; nucleotides outside the gene matches: 7. DNA for the CDR3: TGTGCCAGCAGCGTAGACCCTAGCGGGTACACCTACGAGCAGTACTTC. Amino acid sequence: CASSVDPSGYTYEQYF. The full variable domain, with the rest looked up from reference TRBV9 and TRBJ2-7, is DSGVTQTPKHLITATGQRVTLRCSPRSGDLSVYWYQQSLDQGLQFLIQYYNGEERAKGNILERFSAQQFPDLHSELNLSSLELGDSALYFCASSVDPSGYTYEQYFGPGTRLTVT.

The chain recombines TRBV7-3 with TRBJ2-2; 8 nucleotides align to TRBD1. Germline-derived CDR1 and CDR2 are SGHTA and FQGTGA. The CDR3 totals 17 residues. The junction had 16 bases not matched to a gene; V was cut back by 5 bases and J by 8 bases. As DNA, the CDR3 is TGTGCCAGCAGCGTGACAGGGGAGAGAGAACGGGCAGGGGAGCTGTTTTTT. It encodes CASSVTGERERAGELFF.

CDR3: CASILGRDGRSSYEQYF. CDR3 coding DNA: TGTGCCAGCATCCTCGGCAGGGATGGAAGGAGCTCCTACGAGCAGTACTTC. V and J are TRBV2 and TRBJ2-7; D perhaps matches TRBD1 (5 bases). Looked up from germline, CDR1 is SNHLY and CDR2 is FYNNEI. The ends were cut back, 7 bases at V and 0 bases at J, with 22 bases in the middle. The CDR3 is made up of 17 amino acids.

This clone was recorded only once. The chain links TRBV7-2 to TRBJ1-2; D might be TRBD1 (5 bases). V dropped 1 base and J dropped 3 bases, with 6 bases sitting between them. This CDR3 contains 13 residues. Per the germline V gene, CDR1 is SGHTA and CDR2 is FQGNSA. DNA of the CDR3: TGTGCCAGCAGCTTAGAGACAGACTATGGCTACACCTTC. This translates into CASSLETDYGYTF. Variable domain in full (rest from reference TRBV7-2 and TRBJ1-2): GAGVSQSPSNKVTEKGKDVELRCDPISGHTALYWYRQSLGQGLEFLIYFQGNSAPDKSGLPSDRFSAERTGGSVSTLTIQRTQQEDSAVYLCASSLETDYGYTFGSGTRLTVV.

The chain couples TRBV4-3 to TRBJ2-2, with 11 positions matching TRBD2. The CDR3 totals 17 residues. The V segment lost 3 bases and the J segment 2 bases; nucleotides outside the gene matches: 5. The germline gives CDR1 LGHNA, CDR2 YSLEER. The CDR3 sequence: CASSHRTSGSNTGELFF. Written as DNA, the CDR3 is TGCGCCAGCAGCCACAGGACTAGCGGGTCTAACACCGGGGAGCTGTTTTTT.

The rearrangement uses TRBV11-2 and TRBJ2-7; 7 nucleotides line up with TRBD1. From germline, CDR1 is SGHAT and CDR2 FQNNGV. V was pared by 5 bases and J by 0 bases, with 7 bases of the junction left unmatched. The length of the CDR3 is 15 residues. The CDR3 region is CASSRTGASSYEQYF. In nucleotides, the CDR3 is TGTGCCAGCAGCCGAACAGGGGCGAGCTCCTACGAGCAGTACTTC.

This chain links TRBV2 with TRBJ1-5, with a possible D match to TRBD1 (6 bases). Trimming cost V 5 bases and J 3 bases, with 14 bases left between them. The CDR3 totals 15 residues. CDR1 and CDR2 (germline): SNHLY, FYNNEI. CDR3 bases: TGTGCCAGCAGTCGGGACAAAGGGGCCAATCAGCCCCAGCATTTT. Translation gives CASSRDKGANQPQHF.

The chain is built from TRBV2 and TRBJ2-1; D is unclear. The CDR3 sequence is 12 residues long. The ends were cut back, 1 base at V and 6 bases at J, with 4 bases in the middle. CDR1 and CDR2 (germline): SNHLY, FYNNEI. CDR3 sequence reads: CASSEGVNEQFF. CDR3 nucleotides: TGTGCCAGCAGTGAAGGCGTCAATGAGCAGTTCTTC.